These 13 T cell receptor beta chains share one sample of origin, sequenced in a study of T cell responses to AZD1222 COVID-19 vaccine. The table came from immunoSEQ multiplex PCR; TCRdb's copy has only in-frame clones and leaves some out. The data contain just over 60,000 clones, 65% to 80% of them singletons. The sample was peripheral blood, taken on day 0 of AZD1222 vaccination. These receptors came from an adult in good health.

The V and J genes are TRBV6-5 and TRBJ2-7; maybe TRBD2 (5 bases). Between the trimmed V and J ends, which lost 4 bases and 3 bases, there was a span of 13 bases. The germline CDR1 and CDR2 sequences are MNHEY and SVGAGI. The length of the CDR3 is 14 residues. The CDR3 loop is CASSSTGNHYEQYF. The CDR3 DNA reads as TGTGCCAGCAGTTCCACCGGGAACCACTACGAGCAGTACTTC.

The CDR3 DNA reads as TGTGCCAGCAGCTCCTCCGGGACAGGGGTGAAAAAACTGTTTTTT. Protein product: CASSSSGTGVKKLFF. The chain carries TRBV9 and TRBJ1-4; 10 bases fit TRBD1. Germline loops: CDR1 SGDLS, CDR2 YYNGEE. V gave up 4 bases and J gave up 9 bases; unmatched junction bases: 9. The CDR3 has 15 residues.

The chain couples TRBV7-9 to TRBJ2-1, with D possibly being TRBD2 (7 bases). Germline CDR1 reads SEHNR; CDR2 reads FQNEAQ (reference sequence). The CDR3 extends over 19 amino acids. V was shortened by 3 bases and J by 9 bases, with 30 bases between the two germline ends. CDR3 coding DNA: TGTGCCAGCAGCTTTTTTGAATGGCGGGGGCACTTCAACCTCAGTGAGCAGTTCTTC. Amino acids: CASSFFEWRGHFNLSEQFF.

Relative to its sample, this clone is medium-sized (0.01 to 0.1%). The V gene is TRBV7-9, the J gene TRBJ1-1; D is possibly TRBD1 (6 bases). This CDR3 spans 13 amino acids. Germline-derived CDR1 and CDR2 are SEHNR and FQNEAQ (reference sequence). V was trimmed by 0 bases and J by 5 bases, leaving 7 bases between them. Here the CDR3 reads CASSLAQGTEAFF. CDR3 DNA: TGTGCCAGCAGCTTAGCTCAGGGGACTGAAGCTTTCTTT.

The rearrangement uses TRBV3-1 (or the pseudogene TRBV3-2) and TRBJ2-3, with TRBD2 matching over 7 bases. V dropped 0 bases and J dropped 10; count of bases not matched to a gene: 16. Germline V gene sequence: CDR1 LGHDT, CDR2 YNNKEL (reference sequence). The CDR3 has 17 residues. CDR3 sequence: CASSQDVASGAGGAQYF. The CDR3, as DNA: TGTGCCAGCAGCCAAGATGTGGCTAGCGGCGCGGGTGGGGCGCAGTATTTT.

V usage is TRBV12-3 or TRBV12-4 and J usage is TRBJ1-5, with D possibly TRBD1 on 5 matching bases. The length of the CDR3 is 13 residues. V was pared by 10 bases and J by 2 bases, with 12 bases between. The CDR3 DNA reads as TGTGCCACAGCTAGGGGTGGCAATCAGCCCCAGCATTTT. It translates to CATARGGNQPQHF.

The rearrangement uses TRBV5-1 and TRBJ2-7, with unresolved D. This CDR3 comprises 12 residues. The germline gives CDR1 SGHRS, CDR2 YFSETQ. V lost 4 bases to trimming and J lost 4 bases, with 9 bases between them. CDR3 sequence: CASSASAYEQYF. The CDR3 bases are TGCGCCAGCAGCGCCTCAGCTTACGAGCAGTACTTC.

V usage is TRBV21-1 and J usage is TRBJ2-6; the D segment call TRBD1 is taken from the table without a DNA check. TRBV21-1 is recorded as a pseudogene. CDR3 size: 17 residues. The CDR3 loop is CASSKKRQHSGANVLTF. The CDR3 DNA is TGTGCCAGCAGCAAAAAGCGACAGCACTCTGGGGCCAACGTCCTGACTTTC.

This chain links TRBV30 with TRBJ2-1; 15 bases align to TRBD2. This CDR3 is 19 amino acids long. Trimming at V came to 4 bases and at J to 7 bases, leaving 17 bases not matched to a gene. Germline CDR1 reads GTSNPN; CDR2 reads SVGIG (reference sequence). Written as DNA, the CDR3 is TGTGCCTGGAACCCTCCCGGAGGACTAGCGGGGGGGCGTGGAAATGAGCAGTTCTTC. The encoded protein is CAWNPPGGLAGGRGNEQFF.

This clone was seen a single time. V usage is TRBV28 and J usage is TRBJ2-1; the D gene is possibly TRBD2 (5 bases). The germline V gene has CDR1 MDHEN and CDR2 SYDVKM. This CDR3 spans 15 amino acids. With 1 base removed from V and 3 bases from J, the gap between germline ends came to 10 bases. In DNA, the CDR3 is TGTGCCAGCAGTTTATTCGGGGAGAACTACAATGAGCAGTTCTTC. Encoded protein: CASSLFGENYNEQFF.

This chain links TRBV10-2 with TRBJ1-5; possible D gene TRBD1, 5 bases. The CDR3 runs 12 residues. Germline V gene data show CDR1 as WSHSY and CDR2 as SAAADI. The germline V and J ends were trimmed by 0 bases and 12 bases, with 9 bases remaining between them. The CDR3: CASSESGLDQHF. CDR3 coding DNA: TGCGCCAGCAGTGAGTCGGGACTCGACCAGCATTTT.

CDR3 in amino acids: CVRPFPAREGNEKLFF. CDR3 coding DNA: TGTGTCCGGCCCTTTCCTGCACGGGAGGGGAATGAAAAACTGTTTTTT. The chain employs TRBV12-1 and TRBJ1-4. TRBV12-1 is marked as a pseudogene. The CDR3 runs 16 residues.

The table lists this clone with a few counts. The J gene is TRBJ2-7, the V gene TRBV7-9; perhaps TRBD1 as D (7 bases). This CDR3 has 16 residues. Per the germline V gene, CDR1 is SEHNR and CDR2 is FQNEAQ (reference sequence). The ends were cut back, 4 bases at V and 0 bases at J, with 16 bases in the middle. In DNA, the CDR3 is TGTGCCAGCAGCTGGGCCGGGGGACAGAACTCCTACGAGCAGTACTTC. Its translation is CASSWAGGQNSYEQYF.